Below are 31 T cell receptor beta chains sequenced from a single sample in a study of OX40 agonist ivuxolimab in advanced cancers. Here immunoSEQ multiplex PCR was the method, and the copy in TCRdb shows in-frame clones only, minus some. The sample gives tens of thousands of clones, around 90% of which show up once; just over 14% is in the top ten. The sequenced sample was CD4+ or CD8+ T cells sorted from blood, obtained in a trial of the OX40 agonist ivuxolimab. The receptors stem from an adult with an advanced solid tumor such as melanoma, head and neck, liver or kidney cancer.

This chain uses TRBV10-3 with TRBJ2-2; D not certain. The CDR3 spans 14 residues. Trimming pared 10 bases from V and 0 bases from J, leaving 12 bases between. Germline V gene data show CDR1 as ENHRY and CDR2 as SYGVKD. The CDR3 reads CATGGPANTGELFF. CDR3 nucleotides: TGTGCCACCGGCGGACCAGCGAACACCGGGGAGCTGTTTTTT.

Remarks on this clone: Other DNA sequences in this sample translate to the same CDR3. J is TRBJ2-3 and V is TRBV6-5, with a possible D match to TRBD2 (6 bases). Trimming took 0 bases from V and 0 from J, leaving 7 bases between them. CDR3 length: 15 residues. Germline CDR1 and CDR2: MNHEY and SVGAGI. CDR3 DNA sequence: TGTGCCAGCAGTTACTCGGGGGGAAGCACAGATACGCAGTATTTT. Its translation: CASSYSGGSTDTQYF.

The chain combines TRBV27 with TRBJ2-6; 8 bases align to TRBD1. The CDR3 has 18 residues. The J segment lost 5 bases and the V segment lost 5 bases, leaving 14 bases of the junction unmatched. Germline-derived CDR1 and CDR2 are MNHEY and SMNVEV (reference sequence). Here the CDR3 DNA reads TGTGCCAGCAGTACCTCTACCGGGACAGGCCATTGGGCCAACGTCCTGACTTTC. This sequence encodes CASSTSTGTGHWANVLTF.

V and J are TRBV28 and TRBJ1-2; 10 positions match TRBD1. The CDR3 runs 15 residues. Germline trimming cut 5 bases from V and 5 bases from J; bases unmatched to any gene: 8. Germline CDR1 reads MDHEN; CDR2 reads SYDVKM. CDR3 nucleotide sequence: TGTGCCAGCAGTGCCTTGACAGGGGGCAAATATGGCTACACCTTC. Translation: CASSALTGGKYGYTF.

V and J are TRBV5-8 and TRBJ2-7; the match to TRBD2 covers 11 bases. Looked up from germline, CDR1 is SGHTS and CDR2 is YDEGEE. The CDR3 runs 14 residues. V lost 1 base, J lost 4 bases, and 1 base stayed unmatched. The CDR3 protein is CASSLIAGGYEQYF. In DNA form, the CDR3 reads TGTGCCAGCAGCTTGATAGCGGGAGGGTACGAGCAGTACTTC.

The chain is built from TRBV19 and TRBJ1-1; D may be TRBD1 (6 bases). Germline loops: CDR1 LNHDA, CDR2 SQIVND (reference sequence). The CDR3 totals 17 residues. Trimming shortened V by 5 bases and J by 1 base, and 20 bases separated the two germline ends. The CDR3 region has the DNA TGTGCCAGTAGTCCCCTAACGGGGGGGCCTCCGAACACTGAAGCTTTCTTT. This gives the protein CASSPLTGGPPNTEAFF.

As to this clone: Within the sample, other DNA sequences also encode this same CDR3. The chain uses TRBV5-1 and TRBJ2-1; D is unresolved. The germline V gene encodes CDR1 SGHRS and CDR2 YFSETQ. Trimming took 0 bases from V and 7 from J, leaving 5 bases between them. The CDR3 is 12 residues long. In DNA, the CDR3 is TGCGCCAGCAGCTTGGACGGGAATGAGCAGTTCTTC. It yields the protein CASSLDGNEQFF.

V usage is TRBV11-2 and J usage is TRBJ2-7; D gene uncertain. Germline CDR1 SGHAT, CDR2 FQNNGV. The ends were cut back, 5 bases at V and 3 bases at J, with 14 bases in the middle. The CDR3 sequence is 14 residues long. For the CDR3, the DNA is TGTGCCAGCAGCGCTACTGGTCAGGTCTACGAGCAGTACTTC. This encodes CASSATGQVYEQYF. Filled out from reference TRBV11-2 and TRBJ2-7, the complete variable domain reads EAGVAQSPRYKIIEKRQSVAFWCNPISGHATLYWYQQILGQGPKLLIQFQNNGVVDDSQLPKDRFSAERLKGVDSTLKIQPAKLEDSAVYLCASSATGQVYEQYFGPGTRLTVT.

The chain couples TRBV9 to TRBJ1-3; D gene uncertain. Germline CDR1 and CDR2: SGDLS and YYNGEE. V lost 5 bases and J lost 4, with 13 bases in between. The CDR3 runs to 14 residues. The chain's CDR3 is CASSRTGEGNTIYF. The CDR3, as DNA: TGTGCCAGCAGTCGGACGGGAGAGGGAAACACCATATATTTT.

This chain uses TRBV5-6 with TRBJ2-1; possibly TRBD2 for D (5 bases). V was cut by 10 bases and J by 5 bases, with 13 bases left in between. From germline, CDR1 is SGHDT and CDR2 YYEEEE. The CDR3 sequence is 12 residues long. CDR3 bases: TGTGCCTCCGCGGGCGACAACAATGAGCAGTTCTTC. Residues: CASAGDNNEQFF.

The chain's CDR3 is CASSLAETGMSGFYEQYF. CDR3 DNA sequence: TGTGCCAGCAGCTTAGCGGAGACAGGGATGTCTGGTTTCTACGAGCAGTACTTC. V and J are TRBV7-2 and TRBJ2-7; 7 bases are a match to TRBD1. Germline loops: CDR1 SGHTA, CDR2 FQGNSA. The J segment lost 3 bases and the V segment lost 0 bases, leaving 14 bases of the junction unmatched. CDR3 length: 18 residues.

For the CDR3, the DNA is TGTGCCAGCAGCCCCTCCTGGGGGCGCCCCTACGAGCAGTACTTC. Translation gives CASSPSWGRPYEQYF. The chain links TRBV7-8 to TRBJ2-7; the D gene is possibly TRBD1 (6 bases). V lost 5 bases and J 2 bases, leaving 16 bases between the germline ends. CDR1 and CDR2 from the germline V gene are SGHVS and FQNEAQ. The CDR3 has 15 amino acids.

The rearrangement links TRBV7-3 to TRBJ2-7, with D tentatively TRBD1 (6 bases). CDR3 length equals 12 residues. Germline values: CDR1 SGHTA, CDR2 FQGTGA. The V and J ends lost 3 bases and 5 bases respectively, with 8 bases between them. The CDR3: CASSFQGHEQYF. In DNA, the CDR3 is TGTGCCAGCAGCTTTCAGGGGCACGAGCAGTACTTC. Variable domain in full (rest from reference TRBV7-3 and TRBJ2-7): GAGVSQTPSNKVTEKGKYVELRCDPISGHTALYWYRQSLGQGPEFLIYFQGTGAADDSGLPNDRFFAVRPEGSVSTLKIQRTERGDSAVYLCASSFQGHEQYFGPGTRLTVT.

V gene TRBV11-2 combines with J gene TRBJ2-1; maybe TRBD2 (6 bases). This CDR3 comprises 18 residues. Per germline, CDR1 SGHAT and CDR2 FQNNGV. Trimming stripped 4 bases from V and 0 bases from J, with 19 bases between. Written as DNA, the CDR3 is TGTGCCAGCAGCTCCCGTTTGATCCTAGCGAGCTCCTACAATGAGCAGTTCTTC. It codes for CASSSRLILASSYNEQFF.

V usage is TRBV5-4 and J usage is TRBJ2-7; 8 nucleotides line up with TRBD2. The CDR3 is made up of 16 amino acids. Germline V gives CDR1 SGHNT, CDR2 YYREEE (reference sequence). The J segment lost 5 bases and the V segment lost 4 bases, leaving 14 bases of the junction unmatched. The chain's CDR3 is CASSLTPGLVSHEQYF. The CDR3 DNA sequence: TGTGCCAGCAGCCTTACCCCGGGACTAGTTTCCCACGAGCAGTACTTC. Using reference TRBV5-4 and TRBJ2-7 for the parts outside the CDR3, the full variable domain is ETGVTQSPTHLIKTRGQQVTLRCSSQSGHNTVSWYQQALGQGPQFIFQYYREEENGRGNFPPRFSGLQFPNYSSELNVNALELDDSALYLCASSLTPGLVSHEQYFGPGTRLTVT.

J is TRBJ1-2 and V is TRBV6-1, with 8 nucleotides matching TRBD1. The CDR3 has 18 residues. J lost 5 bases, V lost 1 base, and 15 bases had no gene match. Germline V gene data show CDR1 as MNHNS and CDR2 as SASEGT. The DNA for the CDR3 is TGTGCCAGCAGTGAAGGAGGAGGGGTTCGGACAGGGTGGTATGGCTACACCTTC. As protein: CASSEGGGVRTGWYGYTF.

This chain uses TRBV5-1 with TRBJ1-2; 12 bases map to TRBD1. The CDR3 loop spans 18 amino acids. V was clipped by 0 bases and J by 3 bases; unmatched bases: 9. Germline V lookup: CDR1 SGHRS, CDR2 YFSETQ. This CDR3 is CASSLEGTGGLGDYGYTF. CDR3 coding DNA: TGCGCCAGCAGCTTGGAGGGGACAGGGGGCTTAGGAGACTATGGCTACACCTTC.

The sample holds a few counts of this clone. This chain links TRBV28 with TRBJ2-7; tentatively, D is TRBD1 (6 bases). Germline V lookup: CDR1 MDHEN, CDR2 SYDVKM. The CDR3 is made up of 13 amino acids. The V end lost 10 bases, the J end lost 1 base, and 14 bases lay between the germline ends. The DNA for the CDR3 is TGTGCCACCCACATGGACAGTTCCTACGAGCAGTACTTC. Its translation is CATHMDSSYEQYF.

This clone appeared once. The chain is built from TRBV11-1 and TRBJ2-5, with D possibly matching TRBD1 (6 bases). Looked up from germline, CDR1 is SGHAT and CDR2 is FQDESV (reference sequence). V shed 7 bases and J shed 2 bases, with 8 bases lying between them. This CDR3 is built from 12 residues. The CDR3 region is CASMGAQETQYF. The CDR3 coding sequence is TGTGCCAGCATGGGGGCGCAAGAGACCCAGTACTTC.

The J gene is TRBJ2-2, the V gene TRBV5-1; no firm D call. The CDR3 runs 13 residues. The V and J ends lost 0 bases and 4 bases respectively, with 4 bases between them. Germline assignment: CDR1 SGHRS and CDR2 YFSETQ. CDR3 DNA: TGCGCCAGCAGCTTGGGGGGCACCGGGGAGCTGTTTTTT. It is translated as CASSLGGTGELFF.

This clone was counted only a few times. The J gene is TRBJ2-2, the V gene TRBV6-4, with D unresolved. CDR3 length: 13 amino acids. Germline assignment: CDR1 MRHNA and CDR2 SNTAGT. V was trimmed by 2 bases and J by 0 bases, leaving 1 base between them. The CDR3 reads CASSDTNTGELFF. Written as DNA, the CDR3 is TGTGCCAGCAGTGACACGAACACCGGGGAGCTGTTTTTT.

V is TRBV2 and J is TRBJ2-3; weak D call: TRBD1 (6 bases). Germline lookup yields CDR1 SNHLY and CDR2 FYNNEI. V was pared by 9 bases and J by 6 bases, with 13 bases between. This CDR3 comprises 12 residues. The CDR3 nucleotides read TGTGCCAGTCTACAGGGTCCCGATACGCAGTATTTT. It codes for CASLQGPDTQYF.

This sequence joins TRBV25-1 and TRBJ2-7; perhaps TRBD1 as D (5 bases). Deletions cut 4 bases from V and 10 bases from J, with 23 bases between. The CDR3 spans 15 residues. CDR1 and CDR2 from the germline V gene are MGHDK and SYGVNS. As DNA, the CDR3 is TGTGCCAGCAGTGTGGGATTCATGACAGCCTCGGAACAGTACTTC. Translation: CASSVGFMTASEQYF.

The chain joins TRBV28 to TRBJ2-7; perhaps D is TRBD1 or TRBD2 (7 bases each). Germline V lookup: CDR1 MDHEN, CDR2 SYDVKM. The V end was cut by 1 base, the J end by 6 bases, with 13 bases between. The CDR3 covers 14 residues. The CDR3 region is CASSLFDREGEQYF. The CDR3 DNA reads TGTGCCAGCAGTTTATTCGACAGGGAGGGCGAGCAGTACTTC.

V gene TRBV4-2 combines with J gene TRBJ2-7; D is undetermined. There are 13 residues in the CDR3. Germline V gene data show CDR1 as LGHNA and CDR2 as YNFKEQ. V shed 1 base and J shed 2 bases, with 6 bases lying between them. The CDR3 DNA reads TGTGCCAGCAGCCAAGCTCTCACCTACGAGCAGTACTTC. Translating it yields CASSQALTYEQYF.

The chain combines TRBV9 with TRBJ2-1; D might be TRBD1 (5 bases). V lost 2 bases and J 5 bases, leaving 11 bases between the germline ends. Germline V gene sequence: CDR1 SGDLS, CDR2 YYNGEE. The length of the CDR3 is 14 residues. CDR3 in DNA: TGTGCCAGCAGCGTGGGGCTTTCAAACAATGAGCAGTTCTTC. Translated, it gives CASSVGLSNNEQFF.

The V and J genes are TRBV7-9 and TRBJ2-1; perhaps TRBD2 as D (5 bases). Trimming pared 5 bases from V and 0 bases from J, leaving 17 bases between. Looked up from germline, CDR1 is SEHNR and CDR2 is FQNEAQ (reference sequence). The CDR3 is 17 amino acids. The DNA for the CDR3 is TGTGCCAGCAGCGCTCGTTATCCCGCGGGCTCCTACAATGAGCAGTTCTTC. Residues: CASSARYPAGSYNEQFF.

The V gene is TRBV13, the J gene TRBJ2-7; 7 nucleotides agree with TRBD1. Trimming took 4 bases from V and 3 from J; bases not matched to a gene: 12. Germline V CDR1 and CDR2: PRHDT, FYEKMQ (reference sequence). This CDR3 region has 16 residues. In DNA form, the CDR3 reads TGTGCCAGCAGCTCTGAACAGGAGCCAGGGGGCTACGAGCAGTACTTC. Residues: CASSSEQEPGGYEQYF.

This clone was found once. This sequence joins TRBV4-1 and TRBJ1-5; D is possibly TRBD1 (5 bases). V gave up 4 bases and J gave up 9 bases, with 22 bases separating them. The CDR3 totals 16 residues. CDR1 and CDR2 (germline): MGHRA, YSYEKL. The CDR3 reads CASSPRVREGTRPQHF. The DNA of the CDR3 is TGCGCCAGCAGCCCCCGTGTCAGGGAAGGGACTAGGCCCCAGCATTTT.

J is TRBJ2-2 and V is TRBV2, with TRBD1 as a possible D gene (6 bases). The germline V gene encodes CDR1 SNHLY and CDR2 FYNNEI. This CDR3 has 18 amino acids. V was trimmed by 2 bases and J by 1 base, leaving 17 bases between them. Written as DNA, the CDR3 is TGTGCCAGCAGTGAAAGAATTAGCCCCAGGGGGAACACCGGGGAGCTGTTTTTT. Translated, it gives CASSERISPRGNTGELFF.

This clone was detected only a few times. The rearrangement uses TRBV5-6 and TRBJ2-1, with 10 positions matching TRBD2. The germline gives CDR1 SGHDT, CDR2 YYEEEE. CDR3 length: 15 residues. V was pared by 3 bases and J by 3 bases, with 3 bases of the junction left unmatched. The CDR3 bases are TGTGCCAGCAGCTACGGACTAGCGGTCTACAATGAGCAGTTCTTC. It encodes CASSYGLAVYNEQFF.